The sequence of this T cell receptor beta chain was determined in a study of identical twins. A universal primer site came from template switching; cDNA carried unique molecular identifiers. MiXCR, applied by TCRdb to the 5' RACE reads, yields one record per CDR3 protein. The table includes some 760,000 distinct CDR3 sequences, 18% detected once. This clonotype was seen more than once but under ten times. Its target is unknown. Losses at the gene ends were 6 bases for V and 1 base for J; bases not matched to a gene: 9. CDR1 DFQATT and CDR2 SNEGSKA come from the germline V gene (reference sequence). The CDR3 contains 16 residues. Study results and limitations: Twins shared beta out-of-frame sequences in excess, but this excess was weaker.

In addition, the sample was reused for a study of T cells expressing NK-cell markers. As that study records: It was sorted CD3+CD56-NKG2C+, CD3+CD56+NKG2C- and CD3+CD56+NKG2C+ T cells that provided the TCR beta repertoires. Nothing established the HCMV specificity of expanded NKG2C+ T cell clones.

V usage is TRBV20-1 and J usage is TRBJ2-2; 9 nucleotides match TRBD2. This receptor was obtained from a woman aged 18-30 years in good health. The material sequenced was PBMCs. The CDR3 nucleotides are TGCAGTGCGGGCAGACTAGCGGTTATGAACACCGGGGAGCTGTTTTTT. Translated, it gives CSAGRLAVMNTGELFF.